Below, 6 T cell receptor beta chains from the same sample are listed, as sequenced in a study of shared clonotypes between healthy human individuals. Clones were read by immunoSEQ multiplex PCR, and TCRdb kept only the in-frame ones, dropping some. This sample has 2 million to 2.5 million clones, with 90% to 96% found just once. Sequencing input: naive CD4+ T cells sorted from blood. Subset denoted: CD45RA+ positively selected. These receptors were taken from a man between 18 and 35 years old in good health.

The gene calls are TRBV19 and TRBJ1-2; D is uncertain. CDR3 length equals 13 residues. Germline values: CDR1 LNHDA, CDR2 SQIVND (reference sequence). Trimming took off 7 bases at V and 4 bases at J, with 13 bases between the two ends. CDR3 coding DNA: TGTGCCAGTACTAGTCTGCGAGCCTATGGCTACACCTTC. The encoded protein is CASTSLRAYGYTF.

The rearrangement links TRBV13 to TRBJ2-2; D perhaps matches TRBD1 (6 bases). Trimming removed 3 bases from V and 2 bases from J, with 13 bases in between. The germline CDR1 and CDR2 sequences are PRHDT and FYEKMQ (reference sequence). The CDR3 is made up of 16 amino acids. The DNA of the CDR3 is TGTGCCAGCAGCTTCGGGACAAGAAGAAACACCGGGGAGCTGTTTTTT. Translation: CASSFGTRRNTGELFF.

In this sample, this clone turned up once. This chain uses TRBV5-1 with TRBJ1-4; 9 bases align to TRBD1. Germline assignment: CDR1 SGHRS and CDR2 YFSETQ. The CDR3 spans 17 residues. The ends lost 0 bases at V and 7 bases at J; junction bases unmatched: 10. CDR3 sequence reads: CASSLGYGGQGSEKLFF. The DNA of the CDR3 is TGCGCCAGCAGCTTGGGGTATGGGGGACAGGGAAGTGAAAAACTGTTTTTT.

The DNA for the CDR3 is TGTGCCAGCAGTGAACAGCCCGATTCACCCCTCCACTTT. Its protein is CASSEQPDSPLHF. The rearrangement links TRBV6-1 to TRBJ1-6; D is unclear. V was pared by 2 bases and J by 8 bases, with 7 bases between. CDR3 length equals 13 residues. The germline V gene has CDR1 MNHNS and CDR2 SASEGT.

This clone was seen a single time. This CDR3 is CASSYGLRWHEQYF. DNA of the CDR3: TGTGCCAGCAGTTACGGACTGCGGTGGCACGAGCAGTACTTC. The J gene is TRBJ2-7, the V gene TRBV6-5; a weak D match, TRBD2 (5 bases). The germline V gene encodes CDR1 MNHEY and CDR2 SVGAGI. Trimming stripped 2 bases from V and 5 bases from J, with 13 bases between. CDR3 size: 14 residues.

The chain carries TRBV29-1 and TRBJ1-1; 7 bases align to TRBD1. Unmatched junction bases numbered 9, after V lost 7 bases and J lost 1 base. CDR3 length: 14 residues. The V gene's germline CDR1 is SQVTM and CDR2 ANQGSEA. CDR3 in amino acids: CSAWAGTANTEAFF. The CDR3 bases are TGCAGCGCCTGGGCCGGGACAGCGAACACTGAAGCTTTCTTT.